The clone carrying this T cell receptor beta chain occurred once. The source of the sample is a study of OX40 agonist ivuxolimab in advanced cancers. Looking at the study overall: The patients received agonistic anti-OX40 (CD134) antibody ivuxolimab.

The germline V gene encodes CDR1 MDHEN and CDR2 SYDVKM. V was pared by 2 bases and J by 2 bases, with 13 bases between. The length of the CDR3 is 16 residues. Clones were sequenced by immunoSEQ multiplex PCR, and TCRdb holds only the in-frame ones, with some missing. The sample includes about 82,000 clones, 75% to 90% of them seen just once. Sequenced material: CD4+ or CD8+ T cells sorted from blood, taken in a trial of the OX40 agonist ivuxolimab. The chain carries TRBV28 and TRBJ1-5; weak D call: TRBD1 (5 bases). The clonotype comes from an adult with an advanced solid tumor such as melanoma, head and neck, liver or kidney cancer. The CDR3 spells CASSLRGVGGNQPQHF. CDR3 bases: TGTGCCAGCAGTTTAAGGGGAGTAGGCGGCAATCAGCCCCAGCATTTT.